These 26 T cell receptor beta chains came from one sample sequenced in a study of T cells in Graves' hyperthyroidism and ophthalmopathy. Amplification yielded TCR beta CDR3 regions, with RNA transcripts as the source. TCR CDR3 underwent first-round RT-PCR with the HTBI primer set. TCRdb passed the multiplex PCR reads through MiXCR, listing each CDR3 protein once. This table holds 600,000 or so distinct CDR3 sequences, about 14% found once. The sequencing sample was made of blood. These receptors were collected from a woman aged 45-60 years with Graves' ophthalmopathy.

This clonotype has ten or more counts. CDR3: CASGLVRGADNEQFF. Written as DNA, the CDR3 is TGTGCTAGTGGTTTGGTACGGGGGGCTGACAATGAGCAGTTCTTC. The chain links TRBV12-5 to TRBJ2-1; weak D call: TRBD2 (7 bases). CDR3 length: 15 amino acids. Trimming removed 0 bases from V and 5 bases from J, with 11 bases in between. Germline values: CDR1 LGHNT, CDR2 FRNRAP.

This clonotype occurred many times. V and J are TRBV7-9 and TRBJ1-2, with TRBD1 as a possible D gene (5 bases). Trimming removed 0 bases from V and 0 bases from J, with 5 bases in between. Germline V lookup: CDR1 SEHNR, CDR2 FQNEAQ (reference sequence). The CDR3 spans 14 residues. The CDR3 DNA is TGTGCCAGCAGCTTAGCAGGGGCTAACTATGGCTACACCTTC. Residues: CASSLAGANYGYTF.

This clonotype has a count of ten or more. This chain links TRBV28 with TRBJ2-2; tentative D call: TRBD1 (6 bases). Between the trimmed V and J ends, which lost 5 bases and 1 base, there was a span of 11 bases. CDR3 length: 15 amino acids. The germline V gene has CDR1 MDHEN and CDR2 SYDVKM. CDR3 DNA sequence: TGTGCCAGCAGTCAAGGACAGTTGAACACCGGGGAGCTGTTTTTT. This encodes CASSQGQLNTGELFF.

The chain uses TRBV6-2 or TRBV6-3 and TRBJ2-7, with D maybe TRBD2 (6 bases). The germline V and J ends were trimmed by 2 bases and 7 bases, with 12 bases remaining between them. CDR3 length equals 13 residues. Per germline, CDR1 MNHEY and CDR2 SVGEGT. The DNA for the CDR3 is TGTGCCAGCAGTTACCTAGGGGCGGGGGAGCAGTACTTC. Translating gives CASSYLGAGEQYF.

This clonotype was recorded at least ten times. This chain uses TRBV6-1 with TRBJ1-2; unclear D gene. The germline gives CDR1 MNHNS, CDR2 SASEGT. Trimming stripped 7 bases from V and 3 bases from J, with 12 bases between. The CDR3 consists of 13 residues. The CDR3 DNA follows: TGTGCCAGCAAGGAGGCAGGAGACTATGGCTACACCTTC. This sequence encodes CASKEAGDYGYTF.

This clonotype came up a few times. CDR3 in amino acids: CASSNSAAGTSGSYEQYF. In DNA form, the CDR3 reads TGTGCCAGCAGTAATTCCGCCGCCGGGACTAGCGGATCCTACGAGCAGTACTTC. The chain combines TRBV6-2 or TRBV6-3 with TRBJ2-7; 11 nucleotides align to TRBD2. The germline CDR1 and CDR2 sequences are MNHEY and SVGEGT. The CDR3 is made up of 18 amino acids. V shed 5 bases and J 1 base; nucleotides not matched to a gene: 13.

This clonotype showed up many times. This sequence joins TRBV27 and TRBJ2-7; D might be TRBD2 (6 bases). Trimming took off 5 bases at V and 2 bases at J, with 19 bases between the two ends. This CDR3 region has 16 residues. Germline-derived CDR1 and CDR2 are MNHEY and SMNVEV (reference sequence). CDR3 in amino acids: CASSPTGLARPYEQYF. The CDR3 DNA sequence: TGTGCCAGCAGTCCAACGGGTCTAGCGAGACCCTACGAGCAGTACTTC.

This clonotype was counted ten times or more. CDR3 sequence reads: CAWSPGLPLGEQFF. Here the CDR3 DNA reads TGTGCCTGGAGCCCGGGACTCCCACTAGGTGAGCAGTTCTTC. V usage is TRBV30 and J usage is TRBJ2-1; tentatively, D is TRBD2 (6 bases). Germline V gene sequence: CDR1 GTSNPN, CDR2 SVGIG (reference sequence). Trimming cost V 3 bases and J 9 bases, with 18 bases left between them. This CDR3 has 14 residues.

Points on this clonotype: A read error may be the cause here, since a much bigger clone is one base away. The chain joins TRBV3-2 to TRBJ2-1; the table gives TRBD1 as D, unverified against the DNA. TRBV3-2 is recorded as a pseudogene. The CDR3 covers 15 residues. As DNA, the CDR3 is TGTGCCAGCAGCCCCTCGGGCGGGGGTCTCGATGAGCAGTTCTTC. This encodes CASSPSGGGLDEQFF.

This clonotype was seen many times. V gene TRBV7-8 combines with J gene TRBJ2-1, with TRBD2 matching 8 bases. Germline V gene lookup returns CDR1 SGHVS and CDR2 FQNEAQ. The trim removed 4 bases at V and 7 bases at J, leaving 12 bases unmatched. The CDR3 loop spans 16 amino acids. CDR3 loop: CASSSYPFAGGNEQFF. The CDR3 bases are TGTGCCAGCAGCTCCTACCCTTTCGCGGGAGGTAATGAGCAGTTCTTC.

V gene TRBV24-1 combines with J gene TRBJ1-2; 9 bases agree with TRBD1. CDR3 length: 15 amino acids. V lost 3 bases and J lost 2; bases outside the gene matches: 3. CDR1 is KGHDR and CDR2 is SFDVKD in the germline V gene. CDR3: CATSDEGQGNYGYTF. Written as DNA, the CDR3 is TGTGCCACCAGTGATGAAGGACAGGGGAACTATGGCTACACCTTC.

In its sample, this clonotype was seen many times. The chain links TRBV7-2 to TRBJ1-6, with 12 bases lining up with TRBD1. V was pared by 5 bases and J by 9 bases, with 8 bases of the junction left unmatched. This CDR3 is built from 16 residues. Germline CDR1 and CDR2: SGHTA and FQGNSA. The CDR3 DNA reads as TGTGCCAGCAGCCCCCGGGGACAGGGGGCCAGTTCACCCCTCCACTTT. This codes for CASSPRGQGASSPLHF.

This clonotype occurred a few times. The chain couples TRBV5-6 to TRBJ2-7; the match to TRBD1 covers 12 bases. J was trimmed by 7 bases and V by 4 bases; bases with no gene match: 9. This CDR3 region has 15 residues. Germline lookup yields CDR1 SGHDT and CDR2 YYEEEE. CDR3 nucleotide sequence: TGTGCCAGCAGCGACGGGACAGGGGGCATGAGTGAGCAGTACTTC. Translation: CASSDGTGGMSEQYF.

This clonotype has at least ten counts. The J gene is TRBJ2-7, the V gene TRBV2, with D uncertain. This CDR3 is built from 14 residues. With 5 bases removed from V and 0 bases from J, the gap between germline ends came to 11 bases. The germline V gene has CDR1 SNHLY and CDR2 FYNNEI. For the CDR3, the DNA is TGTGCCAGCAGTCCTACCCAAAGCTCCTACGAGCAGTACTTC. It specifies CASSPTQSSYEQYF. The whole variable domain, filled in from reference TRBV2 and TRBJ2-7, reads EPEVTQTPSHQVTQMGQEVILRCVPISNHLYFYWYRQILGQKVEFLVSFYNNEISEKSEIFDDQFSVERPDGSNFTLKIRSTKLEDSAMYFCASSPTQSSYEQYFGPGTRLTVT.

This clonotype has ten or more counts. The J gene is TRBJ2-7, the V gene TRBV30; no reliable D call. This CDR3 has 13 amino acids. Trimming took off 1 base at V and 0 bases at J, with 7 bases between the two ends. Germline CDR1 GTSNPN, CDR2 SVGIG (reference sequence). Here the CDR3 reads CAWSDGDSYEQYF. In DNA, the CDR3 is TGTGCCTGGAGTGATGGAGACTCCTACGAGCAGTACTTC.

The table lists this clonotype with many counts. The J gene is TRBJ2-2, the V gene TRBV28; 10 bases agree with TRBD2. This CDR3 contains 18 residues. The junction had 13 bases not matched to a gene; V was cut back by 3 bases and J by 6 bases. CDR1 and CDR2 from the germline V gene are MDHEN and SYDVKM. As DNA, the CDR3 is TGTGCCAGCAGTTTTTCCAGCGGGAGGGCCTTAGTTCCCGGGGAGCTGTTTTTT. It encodes CASSFSSGRALVPGELFF.

The CDR3 region has the DNA TGCAGCGTTGACGGGCTAGCGGCGAGCCCCTACAATGAGCAGTTCTTC. Protein sequence: CSVDGLAASPYNEQFF. This chain connects TRBV29-1 to TRBJ2-1, with 7 bases identical to TRBD2. With 3 bases clipped from V and 2 bases from J, the junction kept 10 bases outside the gene matches. The CDR3 covers 16 residues. Germline loops: CDR1 SQVTM, CDR2 ANQGSEA.

This clonotype was found many times. The V gene is TRBV20-1, the J gene TRBJ2-7; no clear D. Germline values: CDR1 DFQATT, CDR2 SNEGSKA (reference sequence). V was trimmed by 1 base and J by 4 bases, leaving 14 bases between them. The CDR3 contains 14 residues. CDR3 amino acids: CSARGFGKRYEQYF. The CDR3 DNA sequence: TGCAGTGCTAGAGGATTCGGTAAGAGGTACGAGCAGTACTTC.

V gene TRBV9 combines with J gene TRBJ2-3; no clear D gene. This CDR3 has 14 amino acids. In germline, CDR1 is SGDLS, CDR2 YYNGEE. Trimming removed 3 bases from V and 3 bases from J, with 11 bases in between. The CDR3 reads CASSDAPRTDTQYF. CDR3 DNA: TGTGCCAGCAGCGACGCCCCAAGAACAGATACGCAGTATTTT.

This clonotype was observed at least ten times. The J gene is TRBJ1-5, the V gene TRBV12-3 or TRBV12-4; 10 nucleotides align to TRBD1. The CDR3 is made up of 15 amino acids. Losses at the gene ends were 5 bases for V and 5 bases for J; bases not matched to a gene: 6. For the CDR3, the DNA is TGTGCCAGCAGTATGGGACAGGGGCAACATCAGCCCCAGCATTTT. It codes for CASSMGQGQHQPQHF.

This clonotype has ten or more counts. This rearrangement joins TRBV2 to TRBJ2-7; TRBD2 aligns across 9 bases. Germline V gene data show CDR1 as SNHLY and CDR2 as FYNNEI. The ends lost 7 bases at V and 0 bases at J; junction bases unmatched: 10. CDR3 length equals 16 residues. CDR3 amino acids: CASTPRAGGNSYEQYF. The CDR3 DNA is TGTGCCAGCACCCCTCGGGCGGGAGGGAACTCCTACGAGCAGTACTTC.

This clonotype was detected many times. In DNA form, the CDR3 reads TGCAGTGCTAGAGATATCACTAGCAGCACAGATACGCAGTATTTT. Translated: CSARDITSSTDTQYF. This chain joins TRBV20-1 and TRBJ2-3, with D maybe TRBD2 (6 bases). Germline V CDR1 and CDR2: DFQATT, SNEGSKA (reference sequence). The CDR3 length is 15 residues. Trimming cost V 0 bases and J 0 bases, with 10 bases left between them.

This clonotype was observed many times. The rearrangement uses TRBV20-1 and TRBJ2-7, with 12 bases lining up with TRBD2. Trimming cost V 6 bases and J 0 bases; bases outside gene matches: 21. This CDR3 is 20 amino acids long. Germline CDR1 is DFQATT and CDR2 is SNEGSKA (reference sequence). CDR3 bases: TGCAGTGCCACCCCCCCTCTGGGACTAGCGGGTTTGGCCTCCTCCTACGAGCAGTACTTC. Its protein is CSATPPLGLAGLASSYEQYF.

The CDR3 region has the DNA TGTGCCAGTAACCGACAGGGGCCCCATCAGCCCCAGCATTTT. It yields the protein CASNRQGPHQPQHF. The chain recombines TRBV19 with TRBJ1-5, with 8 bases aligning to TRBD1. CDR1 is LNHDA, CDR2 SQIVND, per germline (reference sequence). The CDR3 runs 14 residues. The V and J ends lost 7 bases and 5 bases, in that order; junction bases with no gene match: 7.

This clonotype was seen many times. The V gene is TRBV27, the J gene TRBJ2-5; D not resolved. CDR3 length: 13 residues. Germline CDR1 reads MNHEY; CDR2 reads SMNVEV (reference sequence). V lost 1 base to trimming and J lost 3 bases, with 6 bases between them. The CDR3 protein is CASSLLPKETQYF. The CDR3 DNA is TGTGCCAGCAGTTTATTACCCAAAGAGACCCAGTACTTC.

This clonotype was observed a few times. V is TRBV29-1 and J is TRBJ2-5; D not certain. The CDR3 runs to 10 residues. Germline V CDR1 and CDR2: SQVTM, ANQGSEA. V gave up 6 bases and J gave up 3 bases, with 5 bases separating them. The CDR3 loop reads CSVGEETQYF. CDR3 nucleotides: TGCAGCGTCGGAGAAGAGACCCAGTACTTC. Drawing the rest from reference TRBV29-1 and TRBJ2-5, the complete variable domain is SAVISQKPSRDICQRGTSLTIQCQVDSQVTMMFWYRQQPGQSLTLIATANQGSEATYESGFVIDKFPISRPNLTFSTLTVSNMSPEDSSIYLCSVGEETQYFGPGTRLLVL.